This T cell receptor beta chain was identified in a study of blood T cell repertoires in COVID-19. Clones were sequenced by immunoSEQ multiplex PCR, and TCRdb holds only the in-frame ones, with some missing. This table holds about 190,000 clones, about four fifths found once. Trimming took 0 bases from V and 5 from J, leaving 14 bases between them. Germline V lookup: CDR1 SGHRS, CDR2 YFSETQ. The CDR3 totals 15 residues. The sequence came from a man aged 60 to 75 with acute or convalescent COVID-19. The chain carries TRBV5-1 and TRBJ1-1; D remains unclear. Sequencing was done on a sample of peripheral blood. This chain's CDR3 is CASSLAVFGRTEAFF. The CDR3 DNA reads TGCGCCAGCAGCTTGGCCGTATTTGGGCGAACTGAAGCTTTCTTT.